One sample yielded the 32 T cell receptor beta chains listed below, sequenced in a study of blood T cell repertoires in COVID-19. Sequenced by immunoSEQ multiplex PCR; TCRdb stores in-frame clones only, minus some. The sample shows 450,000 to 500,000 clones, about 85% of them seen only once. What was sequenced was PBMCs or T cells enriched from blood (not recorded which). These receptors were taken from an older woman who had recovered from COVID-19.

This clone appeared a single time. The gene calls are TRBV6-6 and TRBJ1-4; 8 nucleotides agree with TRBD1. Germline values: CDR1 MNHNY, CDR2 SVGAGI (reference sequence). The CDR3 contains 12 residues. J was trimmed by 14 bases and V by 1 base; bases with no gene match: 3. This chain's CDR3 is CASSYYGDRLFF. In DNA form, the CDR3 reads TGTGCCAGCAGTTACTATGGGGACAGGCTGTTTTTT.

V and J are TRBV5-1 and TRBJ2-7; D call uncertain. Germline V gene data show CDR1 as SGHRS and CDR2 as YFSETQ. V dropped 0 bases and J dropped 6 bases, with 7 bases sitting between them. CDR3 length: 12 amino acids. CDR3 coding DNA: TGCGCCAGCAGCTTGGGACTCTCCGAGCAGTACTTC. Its protein is CASSLGLSEQYF.

The chain recombines TRBV29-1 with TRBJ2-5; D might be TRBD2 (5 bases). Per the germline V gene, CDR1 is SQVTM and CDR2 is ANQGSEA. This CDR3 has 10 amino acids. The V gene lost 4 bases and the J gene lost 5 bases, with 5 bases spanning the gap. The CDR3: CSVGGETQYF. The CDR3 DNA is TGCAGCGTTGGCGGGGAGACCCAGTACTTC.

The chain combines TRBV7-8 with TRBJ1-1; D remains ambiguous. Germline V CDR1 and CDR2: SGHVS, FQNEAQ. V gave up 0 bases and J gave up 0 bases, with 11 bases separating them. CDR3 length: 16 residues. CDR3 DNA: TGTGCCAGCAGCTTAGCGTGGAGAGGGCTGAACACTGAAGCTTTCTTT. Residues: CASSLAWRGLNTEAFF. The whole variable domain, remainder taken from reference TRBV7-8 and TRBJ1-1, is GAGVSQSPRYKVAKRGQDVALRCDPISGHVSLFWYQQALGQGPEFLTYFQNEAQLDKSGLPSDRFFAERPEGSVSTLKIQRTQQEDSAVYLCASSLAWRGLNTEAFFGQGTRLTVV.

The chain recombines TRBV21-1 with TRBJ2-2; the table assigns TRBD1, which was not confirmed against the DNA. TRBV21-1 is an annotated pseudogene. The CDR3 has 16 amino acids. The CDR3 region has the DNA TGTGCCAGCAGACTGACAGCCTTAAATAACACCGGGGAGCTGTTTTTT. Amino acids: CASRLTALNNTGELFF.

This clone was counted only a few times. This rearrangement joins TRBV19 to TRBJ1-4; D remains unclear. Between the trimmed V and J ends, which lost 6 bases and 5 bases, there was a span of 16 bases. Germline loops: CDR1 LNHDA, CDR2 SQIVND (reference sequence). There are 15 residues in the CDR3. The CDR3 DNA follows: TGTGCCAGTAGCACGATCGCGGGTTCGAATGAAAAACTGTTTTTT. It yields the protein CASSTIAGSNEKLFF.

The V call is TRBV7-8, the J call TRBJ2-1; D possibly corresponds to TRBD2 (6 bases). Deletions cut 0 bases from V and 3 bases from J, with 15 bases between. Germline-derived CDR1 and CDR2 are SGHVS and FQNEAQ. The CDR3 length is 17 residues. The CDR3 DNA is TGTGCCAGCAGCTTAGCGCTGGGACTGAAGTACTACAATGAGCAGTTCTTC. Protein product: CASSLALGLKYYNEQFF.

This clone was recorded only once. The chain couples TRBV18 to TRBJ2-7; TRBD1 matches 7 bases. Germline V gives CDR1 KGHSH, CDR2 LQKENI. V dropped 4 bases and J dropped 2; count of bases not matched to a gene: 2. The length of the CDR3 is 13 residues. This CDR3 reads CASSLQGAYEQYF. CDR3 nucleotide sequence: TGTGCCAGCTCACTTCAGGGGGCCTACGAGCAGTACTTC.

V is TRBV9 and J is TRBJ2-3; 9 positions match TRBD2. Germline assignment: CDR1 SGDLS and CDR2 YYNGEE. V shed 3 bases, J shed 0 bases, and the junction held 2 bases outside the gene matches. The CDR3 runs 15 residues. The CDR3 spells CASSASGESTDTQYF. CDR3 nucleotides: TGTGCCAGCAGCGCTAGCGGGGAGAGCACAGATACGCAGTATTTT.

This clone was recorded once. CDR3 amino acids: CASSWRDRGEQYF. CDR3 nucleotides: TGCGCCAGCAGCTGGAGGGACAGGGGAGAGCAGTATTTT. The chain couples TRBV5-1 to TRBJ2-3, with 10 bases that match TRBD1. The germline CDR1 and CDR2 sequences are SGHRS and YFSETQ. With V trimmed by 3 bases and J by 11 bases, 6 bases remained unmatched. The CDR3 is 13 amino acids.

This chain connects TRBV11-3 to TRBJ2-1; no reliable D call. V lost 6 bases and J 0 bases, leaving 12 bases between the germline ends. Germline assignment: CDR1 SGHNT and CDR2 YENEEA. The CDR3 is 15 residues long. CDR3 region: CASSSFFSSYNEQFF. In nucleotides, the CDR3 is TGTGCCAGCAGTTCCTTCTTTAGCTCCTACAATGAGCAGTTCTTC. The full variable domain, in which reference TRBV11-3 and TRBJ2-1 provide the parts outside the CDR3, is EAGVVQSPRYKIIEKKQPVAFWCNPISGHNTLYWYLQNLGQGPELLIRYENEEAVDDSQLPKDRFSAERLKGVDSTLKIQPAELGDSAVYLCASSSFFSSYNEQFFGPGTRLTVL.

The chain has TRBV7-2 and TRBJ2-2, with D maybe TRBD2 (6 bases). Trimming removed 4 bases at V and 1 base at J, with 13 bases between. Per germline, CDR1 SGHTA and CDR2 FQGNSA. CDR3 length: 16 residues. The DNA of the CDR3 is TGTGCCAGCAGCTCGGCAGGGAGGCGGAACACCGGGGAGCTGTTTTTT. Amino acid sequence: CASSSAGRRNTGELFF.

The chain carries TRBV7-8 and TRBJ2-5, with D possibly TRBD2 on 5 matching bases. V was trimmed by 5 bases and J by 2 bases, leaving 9 bases between them. CDR3 length: 13 amino acids. Germline CDR1 reads SGHVS; CDR2 reads FQNEAQ. The chain's CDR3 is CASSRTEQETQYF. The DNA for the CDR3 is TGTGCCAGCAGCCGGACTGAGCAAGAGACCCAGTACTTC.

The J gene is TRBJ1-4, the V gene TRBV30; D may be TRBD1 (6 bases). Trimming left V 3 bases short and J 4 bases short, with 12 bases between. This CDR3 spans 14 amino acids. Looked up from germline, CDR1 is GTSNPN and CDR2 is SVGIG (reference sequence). CDR3 amino acids: CAWRGGYLNEKLFF. The CDR3 DNA reads TGTGCCTGGAGAGGGGGTTACCTTAATGAAAAACTGTTTTTT.

The chain links TRBV19 to TRBJ2-6, with a possible D match to TRBD2 (6 bases). Between the trimmed V and J ends, which lost 7 bases and 4 bases, there was a span of 11 bases. Germline lookup yields CDR1 LNHDA and CDR2 SQIVND (reference sequence). This CDR3 spans 14 amino acids. The CDR3 coding sequence is TGTGCCAGTAAGGAGGGTCCCGGGGCCAACGTCCTGACTTTC. Translating gives CASKEGPGANVLTF. Based on the CDR3 plus reference TRBV19 and TRBJ2-6, the full variable domain is DGGITQSPKYLFRKEGQNVTLSCEQNLNHDAMYWYRQDPGQGLRLIYYSQIVNDFQKGDIAEGYSVSREKKESFPLTVTSAQKNPTAFYLCASKEGPGANVLTFGAGSRLTVL.

The rearrangement joins TRBV19 to TRBJ2-5; D gene uncertain. Germline-derived CDR1 and CDR2 are LNHDA and SQIVND (reference sequence). The V and J ends lost 7 bases and 5 bases respectively, with 17 bases between them. The CDR3 spans 14 residues. The CDR3 nucleotides are TGTGCCAGTACCTTCGCCTGGCCATCGGAGACCCAGTACTTC. Residues: CASTFAWPSETQYF.

The V gene is TRBV6-1, the J gene TRBJ1-2; tentatively, D is TRBD1 (5 bases). Germline values: CDR1 MNHNS, CDR2 SASEGT. Trimming left V 1 base short and J 3 bases short, with 18 bases between. The CDR3 runs to 17 residues. DNA for the CDR3: TGTGCCAGCAGTGAAGGAGGCAGGGCGGCAAATTACTATGGCTACACCTTC. Translated: CASSEGGRAANYYGYTF.

Here the CDR3 reads CAIPRGPYGYTF. CDR3 DNA: TGTGCCATCCCCAGGGGTCCCTATGGCTACACCTTC. The chain has TRBV10-3 and TRBJ1-2, with a tentative D call TRBD1 (6 bases). The CDR3 extends over 12 amino acids. Looked up from germline, CDR1 is ENHRY and CDR2 is SYGVKD. V lost 8 bases to trimming and J lost 4 bases, with 11 bases between them.

The rearrangement links TRBV7-9 to TRBJ1-2; D ambiguous. The CDR3 has 12 residues. CDR1 is SEHNR, CDR2 FQNEAQ, per germline (reference sequence). Trimming took 2 bases from V and 3 from J, leaving 4 bases between them. The CDR3 sequence: CASSLSDYGYTF. CDR3 bases: TGTGCCAGCAGCTTATCAGACTATGGCTACACCTTC.

This clone came up once. The V gene is TRBV5-1, the J gene TRBJ1-5; D gene uncertain. The CDR3 contains 13 residues. Germline-derived CDR1 and CDR2 are SGHRS and YFSETQ. Trimming removed 1 base from V and 0 bases from J, with 2 bases in between. The CDR3 DNA sequence: TGCGCCAGCAGCTTGCTTAGCAATCAGCCCCAGCATTTT. This sequence encodes CASSLLSNQPQHF.

The chain uses TRBV7-9 and TRBJ2-7, with 16 positions matching TRBD2. Germline V gives CDR1 SEHNR, CDR2 FQNEAQ (reference sequence). Germline trimming cut 4 bases from V and 6 bases from J; bases unmatched to any gene: 12. There are 18 residues in the CDR3. Here the CDR3 reads CASSSSGTSGGAGLEQYV. The DNA of the CDR3 is TGTGCCAGCAGCTCCTCAGGGACTAGCGGGGGGGCCGGCCTCGAGCAGTACGTC.

Only one count was recorded for this clone. The chain links TRBV10-2 to TRBJ1-1; 10 nucleotides match TRBD1. Germline values: CDR1 WSHSY, CDR2 SAAADI. Unmatched junction bases numbered 7, after V lost 6 bases and J lost 3 bases. The CDR3 sequence is 15 residues long. CDR3 DNA sequence: TGCGCCAGCAGAAGGGACAGGGGATTGGACACTGAAGCTTTCTTT. It codes for CASRRDRGLDTEAFF.

The chain joins TRBV7-6 to TRBJ1-5; D gene ambiguous. CDR1 and CDR2 from the germline V gene are SGHVS and FNYEAQ. V was shortened by 5 bases and J by 2 bases, with 10 bases between the two germline ends. The CDR3 length is 14 residues. CDR3 nucleotides: TGTGCCAGCAGCCTCGGAGGGCGCAATCAGCCCCAGCATTTT. This translates into CASSLGGRNQPQHF.

This clone appeared once. V is TRBV4-1 and J is TRBJ1-1; 9 bases match TRBD1. This CDR3 has 15 amino acids. V lost 7 bases to trimming and J lost 3 bases; unmatched junction nucleotides: 9. The germline V gene encodes CDR1 MGHRA and CDR2 YSYEKL. The CDR3 region is CASKNVGQGDTEAFF. The CDR3 DNA reads TGCGCCAGCAAAAACGTGGGACAGGGTGACACTGAAGCTTTCTTT.

The rearrangement links TRBV5-1 to TRBJ1-2; tentatively, D is TRBD1 (5 bases). With 0 bases removed from V and 1 base from J, the gap between germline ends came to 7 bases. Germline CDR1 SGHRS, CDR2 YFSETQ. The CDR3 spans 14 residues. The CDR3 coding sequence is TGCGCCAGCAGCTTGGCGGACATTAACTATGGCTACACCTTC. Its protein is CASSLADINYGYTF.

This chain uses TRBV13 with TRBJ2-6; 10 bases fit TRBD1. Germline V lookup: CDR1 PRHDT, CDR2 FYEKMQ (reference sequence). Unmatched junction bases numbered 8, after V lost 5 bases and J lost 4 bases. The CDR3 runs 17 residues. The CDR3 sequence: CASSTRQGARGANVLTF. CDR3 DNA sequence: TGTGCCAGCAGCACCCGACAGGGGGCGAGAGGGGCCAACGTCCTGACTTTC.

The gene calls are TRBV7-8 and TRBJ1-3, with TRBD1 matching over 9 bases. CDR3 length: 15 residues. Germline V gives CDR1 SGHVS, CDR2 FQNEAQ. Trimming at V came to 5 bases and at J to 4 bases, leaving 6 bases not matched to a gene. The CDR3 sequence: CASSIQGARGNTIYF. CDR3 DNA: TGTGCCAGCAGCATACAGGGGGCGCGAGGAAACACCATATATTTT.

The chain joins TRBV6-1 to TRBJ1-3; 10 bases fit TRBD1. V dropped 3 bases and J dropped 5; count of bases not matched to a gene: 10. CDR1 and CDR2 (germline): MNHNS, SASEGT. This CDR3 is 17 amino acids long. The CDR3 nucleotides are TGTGCCAGCAGTGATTTCACCGGGACAGGGGACAGAAACACCATATATTTT. This translates into CASSDFTGTGDRNTIYF.

The chain uses TRBV5-1 and TRBJ2-7, with D possibly matching TRBD2 (6 bases). The CDR3 extends over 12 amino acids. V lost 3 bases to trimming and J lost 8 bases, with 12 bases between them. Looked up from germline, CDR1 is SGHRS and CDR2 is YFSETQ. The CDR3, as DNA: TGCGCCAGCAGCTGGGGGGTGGGTAAGCAGTACTTC. Translating gives CASSWGVGKQYF. The full variable domain, its missing parts supplied by reference TRBV5-1 and TRBJ2-7, is KAGVTQTPRYLIKTRGQQVTLSCSPISGHRSVSWYQQTPGQGLQFLFEYFSETQRNKGNFPGRFSGRQFSNSRSEMNVSTLELGDSALYLCASSWGVGKQYFGPGTRLTVT.

J is TRBJ1-2 and V is TRBV6-5; 9 bases are shared with TRBD1. The CDR3 sequence is 14 residues long. V shed 1 base and J 4 bases; nucleotides not matched to a gene: 1. Per the germline V gene, CDR1 is MNHEY and CDR2 is SVGAGI. DNA of the CDR3: TGTGCCAGCAGTTACTTGGGACAGGGCTATGGCTACACCTTC. This codes for CASSYLGQGYGYTF.

This chain links TRBV5-1 with TRBJ1-1; no clear D gene. Between the trimmed V and J ends, which lost 2 bases and 1 base, there was a span of 12 bases. The CDR3 extends over 15 amino acids. Germline-derived CDR1 and CDR2 are SGHRS and YFSETQ. The CDR3 sequence: CASSFSGSGNTEAFF. For the CDR3, the DNA is TGCGCCAGCAGCTTTTCGGGGTCTGGGAACACTGAAGCTTTCTTT.

As DNA, the CDR3 is TGTGCCACCAGTGACCCAGCGGGGGGGCGAAACAATGAGCAGTTCTTC. Translating it yields CATSDPAGGRNNEQFF. This chain connects TRBV24-1 to TRBJ2-1; 10 nucleotides align to TRBD2. Unmatched junction bases numbered 7, after V lost 4 bases and J lost 5 bases. The germline V gene encodes CDR1 KGHDR and CDR2 SFDVKD. The CDR3 length is 16 residues.